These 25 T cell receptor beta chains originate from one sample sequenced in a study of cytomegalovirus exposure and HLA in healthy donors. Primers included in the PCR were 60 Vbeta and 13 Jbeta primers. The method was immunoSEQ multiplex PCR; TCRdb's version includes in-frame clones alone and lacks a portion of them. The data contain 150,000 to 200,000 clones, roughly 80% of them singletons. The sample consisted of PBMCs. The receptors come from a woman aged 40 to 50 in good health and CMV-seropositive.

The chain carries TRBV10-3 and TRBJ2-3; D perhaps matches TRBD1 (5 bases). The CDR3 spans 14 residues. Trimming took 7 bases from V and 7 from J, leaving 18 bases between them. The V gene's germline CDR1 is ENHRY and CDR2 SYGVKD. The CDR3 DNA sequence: TGTGCCATCATGCTTAACGGACATCCGAATACGCAGTATTTT. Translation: CAIMLNGHPNTQYF.

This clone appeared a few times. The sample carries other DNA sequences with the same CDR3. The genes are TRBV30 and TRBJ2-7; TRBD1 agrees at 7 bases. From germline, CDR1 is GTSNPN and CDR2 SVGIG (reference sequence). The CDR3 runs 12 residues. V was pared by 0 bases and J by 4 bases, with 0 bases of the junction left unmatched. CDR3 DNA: TGTGCCTGGAGTGTACAGGGGTACGAGCAGTACTTC. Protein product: CAWSVQGYEQYF.

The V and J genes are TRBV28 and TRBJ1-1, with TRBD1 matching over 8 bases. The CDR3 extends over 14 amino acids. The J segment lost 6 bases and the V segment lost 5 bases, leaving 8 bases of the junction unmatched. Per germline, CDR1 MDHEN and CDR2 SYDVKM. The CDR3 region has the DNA TGTGCCAGCAGTGCTGGACAGGGTGTCTCTGAAGCTTTCTTT. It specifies CASSAGQGVSEAFF.

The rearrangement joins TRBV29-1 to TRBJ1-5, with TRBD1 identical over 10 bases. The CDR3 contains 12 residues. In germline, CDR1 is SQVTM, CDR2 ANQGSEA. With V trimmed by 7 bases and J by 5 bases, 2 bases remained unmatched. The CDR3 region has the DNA TGCAGCGCCGGGACAGGGGATCAGCCCCAGCATTTT. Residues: CSAGTGDQPQHF.

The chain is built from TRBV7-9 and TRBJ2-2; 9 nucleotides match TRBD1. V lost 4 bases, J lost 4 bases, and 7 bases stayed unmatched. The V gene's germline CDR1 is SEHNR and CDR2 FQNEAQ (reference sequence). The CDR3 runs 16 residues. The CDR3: CASSWGQGFSTGELFF. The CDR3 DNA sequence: TGTGCCAGCAGCTGGGGACAGGGCTTTTCCACCGGGGAGCTGTTTTTT.

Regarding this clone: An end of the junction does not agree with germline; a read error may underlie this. CDR3 nucleotide sequence: TGTTCCAGCAGCTTAGTAGGGGGGGCCGACGAGCAGTACTTC. Translation gives CSSSLVGGADEQYF. The chain is built from TRBV7-9 and TRBJ2-7, with a possible D match to TRBD2 (7 bases). The CDR3 runs to 14 residues. CDR1 and CDR2 from the germline V gene are SEHNR and FQNEAQ (reference sequence).

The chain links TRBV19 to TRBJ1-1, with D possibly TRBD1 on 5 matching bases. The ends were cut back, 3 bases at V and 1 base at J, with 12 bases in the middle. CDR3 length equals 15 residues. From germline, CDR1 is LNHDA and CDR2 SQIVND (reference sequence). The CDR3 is CASSISLDRNTEAFF. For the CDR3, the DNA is TGTGCCAGTAGTATTAGTCTCGACAGGAACACTGAAGCTTTCTTT.

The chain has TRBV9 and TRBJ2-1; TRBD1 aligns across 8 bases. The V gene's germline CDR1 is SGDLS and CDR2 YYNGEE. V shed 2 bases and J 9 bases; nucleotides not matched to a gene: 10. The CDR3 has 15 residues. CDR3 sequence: CASSVQLGQGGEQFF. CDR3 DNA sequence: TGTGCCAGCAGCGTTCAGCTAGGACAGGGTGGTGAGCAGTTCTTC.

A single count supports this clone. CDR3 residues: CASSPDRNYGYTF. For the CDR3, the DNA is TGCGCCAGCAGCCCAGACAGGAACTATGGCTACACCTTC. The chain is built from TRBV4-3 and TRBJ1-2; tentative D call: TRBD1 (6 bases). V lost 4 bases and J 2 bases, leaving 8 bases between the germline ends. From germline, CDR1 is LGHNA and CDR2 YSLEER. This CDR3 has 13 amino acids.

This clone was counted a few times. DNA for the CDR3: TGTGCCAGCAGCAAAGAGGCCGCAGGGCCGATTTGGAACACTGAAGCTTTCTTT. This translates into CASSKEAAGPIWNTEAFF. V and J are TRBV21-1 and TRBJ1-1; the D call TRBD1 from the table was never checked on the DNA. TRBV21-1 is given as a pseudogene. The CDR3 loop spans 18 amino acids.

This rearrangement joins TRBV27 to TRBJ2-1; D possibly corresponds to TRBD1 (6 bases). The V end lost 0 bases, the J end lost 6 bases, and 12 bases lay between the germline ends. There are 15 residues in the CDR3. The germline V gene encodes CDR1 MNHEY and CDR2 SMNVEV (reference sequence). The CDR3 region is CASSLSQGRLNEQFF. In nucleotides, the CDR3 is TGTGCCAGCAGTTTATCGCAGGGGCGTCTCAATGAGCAGTTCTTC.

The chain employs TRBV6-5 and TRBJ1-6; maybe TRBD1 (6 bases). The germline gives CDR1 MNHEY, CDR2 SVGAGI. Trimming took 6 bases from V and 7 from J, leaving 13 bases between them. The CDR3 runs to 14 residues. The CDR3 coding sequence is TGTGCCAGCAGAACGGACAGCTCCAATTCACCCCTCCACTTT. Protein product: CASRTDSSNSPLHF.

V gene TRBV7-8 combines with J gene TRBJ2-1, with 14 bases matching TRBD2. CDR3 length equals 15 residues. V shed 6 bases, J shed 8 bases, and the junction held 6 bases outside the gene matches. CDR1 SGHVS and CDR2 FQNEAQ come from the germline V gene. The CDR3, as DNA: TGTGCCAGCAGGCCCGGGACTAGCGGGAGCCATGAGCAGTTCTTC. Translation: CASRPGTSGSHEQFF.

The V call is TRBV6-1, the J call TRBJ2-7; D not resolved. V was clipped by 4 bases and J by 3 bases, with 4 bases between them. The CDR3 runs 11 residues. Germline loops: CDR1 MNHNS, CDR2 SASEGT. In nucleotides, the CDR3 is TGTGCCAGCAGTGTCCTCTACGAGCAGTACTTC. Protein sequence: CASSVLYEQYF.

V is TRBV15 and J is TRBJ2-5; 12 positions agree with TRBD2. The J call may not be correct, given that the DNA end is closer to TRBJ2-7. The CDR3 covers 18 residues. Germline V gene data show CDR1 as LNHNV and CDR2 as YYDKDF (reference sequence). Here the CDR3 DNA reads TGTGCCACCAGCAGAGGGCTAGCGGGAGGGAGGGGAGTCTACGAGCAGTACTTC. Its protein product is CATSRGLAGGRGVYEQYF.

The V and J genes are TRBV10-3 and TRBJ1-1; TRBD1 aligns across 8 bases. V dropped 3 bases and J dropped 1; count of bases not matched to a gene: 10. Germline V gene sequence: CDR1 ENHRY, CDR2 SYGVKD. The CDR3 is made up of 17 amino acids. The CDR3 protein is CAISDPRGTGKNTEAFF. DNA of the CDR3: TGTGCCATCAGTGATCCAAGGGGGACAGGAAAGAACACTGAAGCTTTCTTT.

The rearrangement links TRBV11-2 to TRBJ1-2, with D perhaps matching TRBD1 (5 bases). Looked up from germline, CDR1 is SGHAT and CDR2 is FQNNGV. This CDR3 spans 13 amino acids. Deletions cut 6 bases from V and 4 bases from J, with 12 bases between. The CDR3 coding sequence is TGTGCCAGCAGGAACTTAGGGGCCTATGGCTACACCTTC. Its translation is CASRNLGAYGYTF.

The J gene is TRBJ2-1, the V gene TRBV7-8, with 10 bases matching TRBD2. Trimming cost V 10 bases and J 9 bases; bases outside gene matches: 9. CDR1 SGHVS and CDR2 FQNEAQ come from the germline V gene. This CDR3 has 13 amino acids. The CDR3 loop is CATSGSFSREQFF. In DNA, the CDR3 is TGTGCCACTAGCGGGAGTTTCAGCCGTGAGCAGTTCTTC.

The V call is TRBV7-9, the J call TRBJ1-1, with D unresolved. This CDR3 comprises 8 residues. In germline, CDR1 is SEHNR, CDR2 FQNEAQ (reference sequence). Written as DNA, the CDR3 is TGTGCGGGCGCTGGGGCTTTCTTT. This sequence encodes CAGAGAFF. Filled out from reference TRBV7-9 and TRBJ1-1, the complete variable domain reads DTGVSQNPRHKITKRGQNVTFRCDPISEHNRLYWYRQTLGQGPEFLTYFQNEAQLEKSRLLSDRFSAERPKGSFSTLEIQRTEQGDSAMYLCAGAGAFFGQGTRLTVV.

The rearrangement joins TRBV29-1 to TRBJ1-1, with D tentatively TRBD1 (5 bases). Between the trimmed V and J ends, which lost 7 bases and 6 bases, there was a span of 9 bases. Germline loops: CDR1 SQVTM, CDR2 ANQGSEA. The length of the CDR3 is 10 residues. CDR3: CSGQGSEAFF. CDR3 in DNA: TGCAGCGGGCAGGGATCTGAAGCTTTCTTT. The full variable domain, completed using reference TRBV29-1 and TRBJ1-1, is SAVISQKPSRDICQRGTSLTIQCQVDSQVTMMFWYRQQPGQSLTLIATANQGSEATYESGFVIDKFPISRPNLTFSTLTVSNMSPEDSSIYLCSGQGSEAFFGQGTRLTVV.

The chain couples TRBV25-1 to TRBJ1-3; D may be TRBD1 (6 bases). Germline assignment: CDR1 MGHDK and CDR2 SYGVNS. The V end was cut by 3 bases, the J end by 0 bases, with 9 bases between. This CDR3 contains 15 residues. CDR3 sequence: CASSDRGLSGNTIYF. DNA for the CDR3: TGTGCCAGCAGTGACAGGGGCCTCTCTGGAAACACCATATATTTT. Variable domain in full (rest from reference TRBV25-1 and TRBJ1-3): EADIYQTPRYLVIGTGKKITLECSQTMGHDKMYWYQQDPGMELHLIHYSYGVNSTEKGDLSSESTVSRIRTEHFPLTLESARPSHTSQYLCASSDRGLSGNTIYFGEGSWLTVV.

This CDR3 is CASSSYAGTGNRQPQHF. CDR3 in DNA: TGTGCCAGCAGTTCCTATGCCGGGACAGGGAATCGTCAGCCCCAGCATTTT. This rearrangement joins TRBV28 to TRBJ1-5, with 9 bases identical to TRBD1. CDR3 length: 17 residues. Trimming at V came to 4 bases and at J to 6 bases, leaving 13 bases not matched to a gene. Looked up from germline, CDR1 is MDHEN and CDR2 is SYDVKM.

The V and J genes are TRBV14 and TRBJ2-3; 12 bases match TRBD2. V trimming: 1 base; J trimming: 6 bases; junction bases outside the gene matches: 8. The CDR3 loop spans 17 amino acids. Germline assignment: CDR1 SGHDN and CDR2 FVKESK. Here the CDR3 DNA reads TGTGCCAGCAGCCAAGTCTCACTAGCGGGAGGTGTGGATACGCAGTATTTT. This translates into CASSQVSLAGGVDTQYF.

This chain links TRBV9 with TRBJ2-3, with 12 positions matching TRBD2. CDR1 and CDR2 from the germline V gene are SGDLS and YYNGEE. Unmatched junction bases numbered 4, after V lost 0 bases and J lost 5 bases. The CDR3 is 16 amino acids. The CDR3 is CASSVGLAGAGDTQYF. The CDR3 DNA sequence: TGTGCCAGCAGCGTAGGACTAGCGGGAGCTGGAGATACGCAGTATTTT.

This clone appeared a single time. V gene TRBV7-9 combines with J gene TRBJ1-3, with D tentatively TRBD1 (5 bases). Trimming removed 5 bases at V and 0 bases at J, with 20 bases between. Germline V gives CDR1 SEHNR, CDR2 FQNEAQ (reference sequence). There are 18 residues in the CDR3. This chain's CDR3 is CASSPWGRSLSSGNTIYF. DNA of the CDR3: TGTGCCAGCAGCCCCTGGGGCAGGTCCTTAAGCTCTGGAAACACCATATATTTT.